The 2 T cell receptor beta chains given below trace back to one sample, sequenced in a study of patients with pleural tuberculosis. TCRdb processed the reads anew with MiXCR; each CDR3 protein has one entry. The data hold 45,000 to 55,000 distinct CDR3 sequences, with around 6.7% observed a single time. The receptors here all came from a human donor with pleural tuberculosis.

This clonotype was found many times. As DNA, the CDR3 is TGTGCCAGCTCACCACCTGCGGCCCCCTACAATGAGCAGTTCTTC. This sequence encodes CASSPPAAPYNEQFF. V gene TRBV18 combines with J gene TRBJ2-1, with D unclear. Germline CDR1 KGHSH, CDR2 LQKENI. The CDR3 loop spans 15 amino acids. V was clipped by 0 bases and J by 2 bases, with 8 bases between them.

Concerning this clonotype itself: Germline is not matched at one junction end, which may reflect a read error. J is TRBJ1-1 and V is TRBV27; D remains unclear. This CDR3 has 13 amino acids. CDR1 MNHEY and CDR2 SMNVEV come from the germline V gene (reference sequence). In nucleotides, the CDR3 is TGTACCAGCAGTCTGAGCACGAACACTGAAGCTTCCTTT. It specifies CTSSLSTNTEASF.